Listed here is a single TCR beta chain. The data derive from a study of blood T cell repertoires in COVID-19. The protocol was immunoSEQ multiplex PCR, while the TCRdb copy is restricted to in-frame clones and leaves out a portion. The sample lists 50,000 to 80,000 clones; approximately 89% were seen once. Germline V gene lookup returns CDR1 SNHLY and CDR2 FYNNEI. V lost 6 bases, J lost 2 bases, and 15 bases stayed unmatched. The CDR3 has 17 amino acids. The receptor was derived from a man aged 60 to 75 with acute or convalescent COVID-19. This chain uses TRBV2 with TRBJ1-2, with 7 positions matching TRBD1. Sequenced input: peripheral blood. DNA of the CDR3: TGTGCCAGCAGCTCTACAATGAGGGACAGAAAAAACTATGGCTACACCTTC. Its translation is CASSSTMRDRKNYGYTF. Together with reference TRBV2 and TRBJ1-2, the CDR3 gives the full variable domain: EPEVTQTPSHQVTQMGQEVILRCVPISNHLYFYWYRQILGQKVEFLVSFYNNEISEKSEIFDDQFSVERPDGSNFTLKIRSTKLEDSAMYFCASSSTMRDRKNYGYTFGSGTRLTVV.